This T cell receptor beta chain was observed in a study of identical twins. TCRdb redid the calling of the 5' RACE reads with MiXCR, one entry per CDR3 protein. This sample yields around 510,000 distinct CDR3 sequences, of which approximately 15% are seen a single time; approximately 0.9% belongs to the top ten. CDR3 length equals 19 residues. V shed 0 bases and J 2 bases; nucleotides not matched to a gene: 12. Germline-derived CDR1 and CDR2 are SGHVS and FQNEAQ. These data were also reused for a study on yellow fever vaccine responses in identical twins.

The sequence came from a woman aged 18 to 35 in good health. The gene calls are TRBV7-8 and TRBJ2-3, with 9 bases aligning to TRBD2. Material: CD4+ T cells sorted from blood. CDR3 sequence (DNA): TGTGCCAGCAGCTTAGCGTTCCTAGCGGGGACCTACTTCACAGATACGCAGTATTTT. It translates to CASSLAFLAGTYFTDTQYF.